This entry lists 3 T cell receptor beta chains sequenced from one sample in a study of blood T cell repertoires in COVID-19. Libraries were prepared by immunoSEQ multiplex PCR; TCRdb keeps only in-frame clonotypes and omits some of them. The sample shows 87,000 or so clones, over 80% of them seen only once. Sequencing used peripheral blood. These TCRs come from a woman in her 70s with acute or convalescent COVID-19.

The V call is TRBV18, the J call TRBJ1-3; the D gene is possibly TRBD1 (5 bases). Germline CDR1 is KGHSH and CDR2 is LQKENI. The CDR3 extends over 15 amino acids. V dropped 6 bases and J dropped 0 bases, with 12 bases sitting between them. The CDR3 DNA sequence: TGTGCCAGCTCCGGCGGGGGGAGCTCTGGAAACACCATATATTTT. Its translation is CASSGGGSSGNTIYF.

The chain recombines TRBV5-4 with TRBJ1-2; 8 bases match TRBD1. The germline gives CDR1 SGHNT, CDR2 YYREEE (reference sequence). The CDR3 is 16 amino acids. With 4 bases clipped from V and 8 bases from J, the junction kept 16 bases outside the gene matches. In nucleotides, the CDR3 is TGTGCCAGCAGCCCCAATTCCGCAGGGGGCCGTGGGGGCTACACCTTC. Protein sequence: CASSPNSAGGRGGYTF.

This chain uses TRBV3-1 (or the pseudogene TRBV3-2) with TRBJ1-2, with 8 bases that match TRBD1. J gave up 8 bases and V 0 bases, and 11 bases lay outside the gene matches. CDR1 and CDR2 (germline): LGHDT, YNNKEL (reference sequence). The CDR3 has 16 residues. This chain's CDR3 is CASSQDRTGGYSGYTF. The CDR3 coding sequence is TGTGCCAGCAGCCAAGATCGTACAGGGGGGTATAGCGGCTACACCTTC.